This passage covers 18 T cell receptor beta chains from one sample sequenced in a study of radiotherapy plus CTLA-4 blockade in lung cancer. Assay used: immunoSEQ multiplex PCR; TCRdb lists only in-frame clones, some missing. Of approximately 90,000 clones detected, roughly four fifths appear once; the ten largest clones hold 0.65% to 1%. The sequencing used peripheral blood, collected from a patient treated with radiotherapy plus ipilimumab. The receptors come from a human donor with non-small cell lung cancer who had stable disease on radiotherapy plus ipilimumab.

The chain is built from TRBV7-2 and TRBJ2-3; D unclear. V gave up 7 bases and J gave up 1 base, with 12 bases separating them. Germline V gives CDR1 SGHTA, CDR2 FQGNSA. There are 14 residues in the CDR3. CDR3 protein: CASTLGSGTDTQYF. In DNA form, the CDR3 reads TGTGCCAGCACCCTTGGTTCTGGCACAGATACGCAGTATTTT.

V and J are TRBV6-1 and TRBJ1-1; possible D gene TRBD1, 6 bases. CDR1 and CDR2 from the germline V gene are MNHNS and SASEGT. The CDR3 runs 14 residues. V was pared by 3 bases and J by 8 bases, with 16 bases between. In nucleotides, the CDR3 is TGTGCCAGCAGTGAGAGGGGGGGACCCTACGAAGCTTTCTTT. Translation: CASSERGGPYEAFF.

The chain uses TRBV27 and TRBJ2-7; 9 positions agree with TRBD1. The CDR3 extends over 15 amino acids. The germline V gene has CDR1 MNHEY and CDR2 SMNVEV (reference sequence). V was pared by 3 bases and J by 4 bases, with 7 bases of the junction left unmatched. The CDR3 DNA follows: TGTGCCAGCAGTTTTCAAGGACAGGGGCGTTACGAGCAGTACTTC. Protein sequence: CASSFQGQGRYEQYF.

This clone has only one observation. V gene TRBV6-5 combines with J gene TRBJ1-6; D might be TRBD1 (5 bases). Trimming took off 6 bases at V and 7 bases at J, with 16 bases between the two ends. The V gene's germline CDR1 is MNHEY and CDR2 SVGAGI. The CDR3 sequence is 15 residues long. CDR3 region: CASRKGRTMNSPLHF. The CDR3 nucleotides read TGTGCCAGCAGAAAGGGACGGACAATGAATTCACCCCTCCACTTT.

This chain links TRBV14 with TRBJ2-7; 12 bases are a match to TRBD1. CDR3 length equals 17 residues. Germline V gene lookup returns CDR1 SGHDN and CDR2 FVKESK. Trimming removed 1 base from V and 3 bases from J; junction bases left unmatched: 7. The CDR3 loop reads CASSQGTGTGGFYEQYF. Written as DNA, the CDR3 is TGTGCCAGCAGCCAAGGGACCGGGACAGGGGGCTTCTACGAGCAGTACTTC.

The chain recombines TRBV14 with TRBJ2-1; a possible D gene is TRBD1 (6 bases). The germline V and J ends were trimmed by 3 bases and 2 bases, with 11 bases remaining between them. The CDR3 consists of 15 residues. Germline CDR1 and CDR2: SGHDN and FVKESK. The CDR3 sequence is CASSHPGEPYNEQFF. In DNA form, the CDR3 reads TGTGCCAGCAGCCATCCAGGGGAGCCCTACAATGAGCAGTTCTTC.

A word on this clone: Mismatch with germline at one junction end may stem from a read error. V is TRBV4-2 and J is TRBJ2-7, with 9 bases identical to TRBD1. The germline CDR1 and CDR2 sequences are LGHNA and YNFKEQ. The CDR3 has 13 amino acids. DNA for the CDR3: TGTGCCAGCAGCCAAGGTGGGACAGGGTTCCCTGTCTTC. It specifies CASSQGGTGFPVF.

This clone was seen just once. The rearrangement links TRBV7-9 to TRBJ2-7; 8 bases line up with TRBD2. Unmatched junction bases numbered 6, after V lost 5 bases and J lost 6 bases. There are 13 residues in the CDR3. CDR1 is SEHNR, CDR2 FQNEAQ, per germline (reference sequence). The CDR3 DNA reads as TGTGCCAGCAGCCCCCCGGGGGGGGGCGAGCAGTACTTC. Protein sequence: CASSPPGGGEQYF. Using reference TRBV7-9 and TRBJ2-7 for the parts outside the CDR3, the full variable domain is DTGVSQNPRHKITKRGQNVTFRCDPISEHNRLYWYRQTLGQGPEFLTYFQNEAQLEKSRLLSDRFSAERPKGSFSTLEIQRTEQGDSAMYLCASSPPGGGEQYFGPGTRLTVT.

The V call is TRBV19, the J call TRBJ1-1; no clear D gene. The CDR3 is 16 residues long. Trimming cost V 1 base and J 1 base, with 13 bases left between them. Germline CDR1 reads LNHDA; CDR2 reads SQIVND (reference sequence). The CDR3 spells CASSIVRGEANTEAFF. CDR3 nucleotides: TGTGCCAGTAGTATAGTCCGCGGGGAAGCGAACACTGAAGCTTTCTTT.

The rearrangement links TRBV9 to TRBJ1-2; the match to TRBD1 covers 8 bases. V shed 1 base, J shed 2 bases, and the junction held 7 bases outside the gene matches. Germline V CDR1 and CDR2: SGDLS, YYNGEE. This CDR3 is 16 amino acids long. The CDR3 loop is CASSVFDRTGNYGYTF. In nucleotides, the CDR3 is TGTGCCAGCAGCGTATTCGACAGGACAGGGAACTATGGCTACACCTTC.

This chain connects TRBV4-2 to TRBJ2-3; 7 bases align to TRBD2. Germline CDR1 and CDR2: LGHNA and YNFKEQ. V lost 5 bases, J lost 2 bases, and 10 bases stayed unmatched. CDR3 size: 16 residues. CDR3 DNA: TGTGCCAGCAGCTGGGGGGGAACGGGTAACACAGATACGCAGTATTTT. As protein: CASSWGGTGNTDTQYF.

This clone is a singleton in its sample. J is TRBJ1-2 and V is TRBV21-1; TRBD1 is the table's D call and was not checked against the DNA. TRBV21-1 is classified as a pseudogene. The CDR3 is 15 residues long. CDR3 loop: CASSKDTRGRVGYTF. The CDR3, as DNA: TGTGCCAGCAGCAAAGATACGAGGGGGCGGGTTGGCTACACCTTC.

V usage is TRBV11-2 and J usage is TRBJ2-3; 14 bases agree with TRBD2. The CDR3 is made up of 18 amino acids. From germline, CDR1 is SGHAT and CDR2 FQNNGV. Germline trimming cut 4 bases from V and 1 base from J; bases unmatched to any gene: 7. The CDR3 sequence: CASSSRLAGGRGTDTQYF. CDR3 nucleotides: TGTGCCAGCAGCTCAAGACTAGCGGGGGGGCGTGGCACAGATACGCAGTATTTT.

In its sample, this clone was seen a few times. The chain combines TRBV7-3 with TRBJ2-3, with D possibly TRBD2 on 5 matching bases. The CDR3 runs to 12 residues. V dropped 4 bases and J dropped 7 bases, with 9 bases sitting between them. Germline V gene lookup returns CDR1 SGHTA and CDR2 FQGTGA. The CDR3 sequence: CASSSRGNTQYF. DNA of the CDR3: TGTGCCAGCAGCTCTAGAGGGAATACGCAGTATTTT.

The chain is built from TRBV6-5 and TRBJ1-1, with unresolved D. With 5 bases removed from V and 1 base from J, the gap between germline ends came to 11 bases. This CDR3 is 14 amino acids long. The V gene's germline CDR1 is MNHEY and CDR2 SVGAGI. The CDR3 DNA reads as TGTGCCAGCAGTCTCGCCCGATGGAACACTGAAGCTTTCTTT. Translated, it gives CASSLARWNTEAFF.

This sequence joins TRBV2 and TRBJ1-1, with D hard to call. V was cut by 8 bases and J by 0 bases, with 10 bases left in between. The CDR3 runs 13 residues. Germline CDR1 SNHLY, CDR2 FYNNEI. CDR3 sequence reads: CASLDSMNTEAFF. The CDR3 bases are TGTGCCAGCCTCGATTCCATGAACACTGAAGCTTTCTTT.

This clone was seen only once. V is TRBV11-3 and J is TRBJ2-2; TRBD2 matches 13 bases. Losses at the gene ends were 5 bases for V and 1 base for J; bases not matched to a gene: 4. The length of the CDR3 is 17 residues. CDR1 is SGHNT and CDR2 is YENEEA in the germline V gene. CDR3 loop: CASSPGTSGKNTGELFF. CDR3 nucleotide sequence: TGTGCCAGCAGCCCCGGGACTAGCGGGAAGAACACCGGGGAGCTGTTTTTT. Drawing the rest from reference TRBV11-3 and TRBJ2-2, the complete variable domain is EAGVVQSPRYKIIEKKQPVAFWCNPISGHNTLYWYLQNLGQGPELLIRYENEEAVDDSQLPKDRFSAERLKGVDSTLKIQPAELGDSAVYLCASSPGTSGKNTGELFFGEGSRLTVL.

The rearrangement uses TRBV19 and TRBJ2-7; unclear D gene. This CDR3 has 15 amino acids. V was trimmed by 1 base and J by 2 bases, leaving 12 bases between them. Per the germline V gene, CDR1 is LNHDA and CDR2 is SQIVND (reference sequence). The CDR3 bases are TGTGCCAGTAGTATAGGGCGGCACCCCACCTACGAGCAGTACTTC. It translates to CASSIGRHPTYEQYF. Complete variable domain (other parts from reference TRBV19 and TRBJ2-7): DGGITQSPKYLFRKEGQNVTLSCEQNLNHDAMYWYRQDPGQGLRLIYYSQIVNDFQKGDIAEGYSVSREKKESFPLTVTSAQKNPTAFYLCASSIGRHPTYEQYFGPGTRLTVT.